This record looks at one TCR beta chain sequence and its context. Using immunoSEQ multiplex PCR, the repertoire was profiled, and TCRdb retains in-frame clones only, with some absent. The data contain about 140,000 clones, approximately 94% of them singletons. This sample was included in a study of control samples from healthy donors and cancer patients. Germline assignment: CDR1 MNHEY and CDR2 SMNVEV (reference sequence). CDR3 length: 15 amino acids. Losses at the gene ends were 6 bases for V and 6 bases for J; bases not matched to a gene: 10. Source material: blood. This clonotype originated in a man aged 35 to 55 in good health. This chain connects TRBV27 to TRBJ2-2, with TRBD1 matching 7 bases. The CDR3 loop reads CASSPTGVSAGELFF. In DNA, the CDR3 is TGTGCCAGCAGCCCCACAGGGGTGAGCGCCGGGGAGCTGTTTTTT.